These T cell receptor beta chains were read from a single sample in a study of cytomegalovirus exposure and HLA in healthy donors. This table comes from immunoSEQ multiplex PCR, and its TCRdb copy is limited to in-frame clones, with some not included. This table holds 130,000 or so clones, about three quarters found once. Sequencing was performed on PBMCs. These receptors originate from a man aged 35-49 years in good health and CMV-seropositive. CDR3s include the opening cysteine and the closing phenylalanine or tryptophan. A D gene is named only where the DNA matches it firmly. Rows may omit the clone size; those that give it use once, few, many or a size class.

J | V | size | D | CDR3 | DNA
TRBJ1-5 | TRBV5-5 | . | . | CASSGSDSNQPQHF | TGTGCCAGCAGCGGTAGTGATAGCAATCAGCCCCAGCATTTT
TRBJ2-7 | TRBV27 | . | TRBD2 | CASSLLPSGYEQYF | TGTGCCAGCAGTTTACTGCCTAGCGGCTACGAGCAGTACTTC
TRBJ1-5 | TRBV5-1 | once | . | CASSPFSNQPQHF | TGCGCCAGCAGCCCGTTTAGCAATCAGCCCCAGCATTTT
TRBJ2-5 | TRBV5-1 | . | TRBD2 | CASRGTSGGETQYF | TGCGCCAGCCGCGGGACTAGCGGGGGAGAGACCCAGTACTTC
TRBJ1-3 | TRBV28 | . | . | CASRPSGFYSGNTIYF | TGTGCCAGCAGACCCTCGGGTTTTTACTCTGGAAACACCATATATTTT
TRBJ1-5 | TRBV7-2 | . | TRBD1 | CASSLGLGGYQPQHF | TGTGCCAGCAGCTTAGGATTAGGGGGCTATCAGCCCCAGCATTTT
TRBJ1-6 | TRBV5-1 | . | . | CASRPTPGNYNSPLHF | TGCGCCAGCAGGCCAACCCCAGGCAACTATAATTCACCCCTCCACTTT
TRBJ2-7 | TRBV5-6 | once | TRBD1 | CASSSGQGLQYEQYF | TGTGCCAGCAGCTCTGGACAGGGGCTACAGTACGAGCAGTACTTC
TRBJ2-1 | TRBV11-1 | . | . | CASSSTQIHEQFF | TGTGCCAGCAGCTCAACCCAGATCCATGAGCAGTTCTTC
TRBJ2-5 | TRBV18 | few | TRBD1 | CASSPRTGGETQYF | TGTGCCAGCTCACCAAGGACAGGCGGAGAGACCCAGTACTTC
TRBJ2-3 | TRBV9 | . | TRBD2 | CASSVGWEGADTQYF | TGTGCCAGCAGCGTAGGGTGGGAGGGAGCAGATACGCAGTATTTT
TRBJ1-2 | TRBV5-1 | . | . | CASSAQGSGYTF | TGCGCCAGCAGCGCACAGGGTAGCGGCTACACCTTC
TRBJ1-6 | TRBV2 | once | TRBD1 | CASSETGTGGYSPLHF | TGTGCCAGCAGTGAAACCGGGACAGGGGGATATTCACCCCTCCACTTT
TRBJ2-7 | TRBV19 | . | TRBD1 | CASTPGGTGAYEQYF | TGTGCCAGTACCCCCGGGGGGACAGGGGCCTACGAGCAGTACTTC
TRBJ1-1 | TRBV18 | once | TRBD1 | CASSPRQGAEAFF | TGTGCCAGCTCACCGAGACAGGGTGCTGAAGCTTTCTTT
TRBJ2-2 | TRBV9 | . | TRBD1 | CASSPRTGTNTGELFF | TGTGCCAGCAGCCCTCGGACAGGGACCAACACCGGGGAGCTGTTTTTT
TRBJ1-1 | TRBV28 | . | . | CASLLGGHGNTEAFF | TGTGCCAGTCTCCTGGGGGGGCATGGGAACACTGAAGCTTTCTTT
TRBJ2-3 | TRBV28 | . | TRBD1 | CASSSPGQGRDTQYF | TGTGCCAGCAGTTCCCCGGGACAGGGGAGGGATACGCAGTATTTT
TRBJ2-5 | TRBV2 | few | . | CASSRLLRAGETQYF | TGTGCCAGCAGCCGACTACTTCGCGCGGGAGAGACCCAGTACTTC
TRBJ1-1 | TRBV5-1 | . | TRBD1 | CASSFQGQGGTEAFF | TGCGCCAGCAGCTTTCAGGGACAGGGAGGGACTGAAGCTTTCTTT
TRBJ2-7 | TRBV5-3 | . | . | CALSRGSSEQYF | TGTGCCCTAAGCAGGGGAAGTTCGGAGCAGTACTTC
TRBJ2-7 | TRBV6-5 | . | TRBD2 | CASRLAVSYEQYF | TGTGCCTCACGACTAGCGGTCTCCTACGAGCAGTACTTC
TRBJ2-7 | TRBV2 | . | TRBD1 | CASSDRGLYEQYF | TGTGCCAGCAGCGACAGGGGGCTTTACGAGCAGTACTTC
TRBJ1-1 | TRBV7-2 | . | . | CASSSRSNRAEAFF | TGTGCCAGCAGCTCCCGCTCTAACAGGGCTGAAGCTTTCTTT
TRBJ1-5 | TRBV28 | . | . | CASSLGGARYQPQHF | TGTGCCAGCAGTTTAGGAGGGGCGCGGTATCAGCCCCAGCATTTT
TRBJ2-7 | TRBV18 | . | TRBD1 | CASSPRQGEDEQYF | TGTGCCAGCTCACCCAGACAGGGTGAAGACGAGCAGTACTTC
TRBJ2-1 | TRBV2 | . | TRBD2 | CARSGRLAGGRRGNEQFF | TGTGCCAGAAGTGGCCGACTAGCGGGAGGGAGAAGGGGCAATGAGCAGTTCTTC
TRBJ1-1 | TRBV7-2 | once | TRBD1 | CASSLRAGGMNTEAFF | TGTGCCAGCAGCTTAAGGGCAGGGGGGATGAACACTGAAGCTTTCTTT
TRBJ1-2 | TRBV18 | few | . | CASSPLPQPGMDGYTF | TGTGCCAGCTCACCACTGCCTCAGCCAGGGATGGATGGCTACACCTTC
TRBJ1-4 | TRBV9 | . | . | CASSPGGNEKLFF | TGTGCCAGCTCACCCGGGGGAAATGAAAAACTGTTTTTT
TRBJ2-7 | TRBV5-4 | . | . | CASSLAGSYEQYF | TGTGCCAGCAGCTTGGCCGGGTCCTACGAGCAGTACTTC
TRBJ2-1 | TRBV10-3 | . | . | CAISALASADNEQFF | TGTGCCATCAGTGCCCTAGCGTCCGCCGACAATGAGCAGTTCTTC
TRBJ2-7 | TRBV10-3 | . | TRBD1 | CAITAGTGDRREQYF | TGTGCCATCACCGCCGGGACAGGGGATCGGCGCGAGCAGTACTTC
TRBJ1-5 | TRBV5-1 | . | . | CASSWGVNQPQHF | TGCGCCAGCAGCTGGGGGGTAAACCAGCCCCAGCATTTT
TRBJ2-7 | TRBV5-1 | . | TRBD2 | CASSVDLAASVYEQYF | TGCGCCAGCAGCGTGGATCTAGCGGCATCGGTCTACGAGCAGTACTTC
TRBJ2-2 | TRBV5-1 | . | TRBD2 | CASSLAPSGRITGELFF | TGCGCCAGCAGCTTGGCCCCTAGCGGGAGGATTACCGGGGAGCTGTTTTTT
TRBJ1-5 | TRBV6-1 | few | . | CASSEAHGLNQPQHF | TGTGCCAGCAGTGAAGCGCACGGACTCAATCAGCCCCAGCATTTT
TRBJ1-6 | TRBV5-4 | few | TRBD1 | CASSHKPGQINSPLHF | TGTGCCAGCAGCCACAAACCGGGACAGATAAATTCACCCCTCCACTTT
TRBJ2-1 | TRBV7-9 | . | TRBD1 | CASSFKTGAQFF | TGTGCCAGCAGCTTTAAGACAGGGGCCCAGTTCTTC
TRBJ1-5 | TRBV19 | . | . | CASTNAGEPFSNQPQHF | TGTGCCAGCACGAACGCAGGGGAACCTTTTAGCAATCAGCCCCAGCATTTT
TRBJ2-7 | TRBV6-1 | . | . | CASSPDTAYEQYF | TGTGCCAGCAGCCCCGATACAGCCTACGAGCAGTACTTC
TRBJ1-2 | TRBV20-1 | . | . | CSAFESSGYTF | TGCAGTGCTTTTGAGTCTAGTGGCTACACCTTC
TRBJ2-5 | TRBV7-2 | . | TRBD2 | CASSREAGDFETQYF | TGTGCCAGCAGCCGGGAGGCAGGAGACTTTGAGACCCAGTACTTC
TRBJ2-3 | TRBV29-1 | few | . | CSALVATDTQYF | TGCAGCGCCCTCGTAGCCACAGATACGCAGTATTTT